Listed here are 17 T cell receptor beta chains from one sample, sequenced in a study of T cell clusters in autoimmune cytopenias. Each sample's input was around 250 ng genomic DNA, some 40,000 genome equivalents. TRB was amplified by touch-down multiplex PCR, primer pools A and B combined. TCRdb processed the multiplex PCR reads again and assigns one entry to each CDR3 protein, with no DNA. The specimen's table records some 11,000 distinct CDR3 sequences. This sample was shared with a second study, whose subject was T cell repertoires in aging, cancer and after chemotherapy.

Sequencing was performed on peripheral blood. These receptors all come from a human donor in good health.

The rearrangement joins TRBV11-2 to TRBJ2-7. The CDR3 covers 13 residues. Germline values: CDR1 SGHAT, CDR2 FQNNGV. The chain's CDR3 is CASSLGHPYEQYF.

By frequency, this clonotype is medium-sized. This chain uses TRBV29-1 with TRBJ2-7; there is no DNA to check the TCRdb D call of TRBD1. The CDR3 extends over 12 amino acids. Germline lookup yields CDR1 SQVTM and CDR2 ANQGSEA. CDR3: CSVGQETYEQYF.

This clonotype is classed as medium-sized by frequency. CDR3 sequence reads: CASSPGGTEAFF. The gene calls are TRBV19 and TRBJ1-1; the D call from TCRdb, TRBD1, cannot be confirmed without DNA. The CDR3 totals 12 residues. Germline CDR1 and CDR2: LNHDA and SQIVND (reference sequence). Drawing the rest from reference TRBV19 and TRBJ1-1, the complete variable domain is DGGITQSPKYLFRKEGQNVTLSCEQNLNHDAMYWYRQDPGQGLRLIYYSQIVNDFQKGDIAEGYSVSREKKESFPLTVTSAQKNPTAFYLCASSPGGTEAFFGQGTRLTVV.

The CDR3 loop reads CASSQPGQGGRNTIYF. V usage is TRBV4-2 and J usage is TRBJ1-3; the D call from TCRdb, TRBD1, cannot be confirmed without DNA. CDR3 length equals 16 residues. Germline V gives CDR1 LGHNA, CDR2 YNFKEQ.

This sequence joins TRBV10-3 and TRBJ1-1. The length of the CDR3 is 14 residues. The germline gives CDR1 ENHRY, CDR2 SYGVKD. CDR3 loop: CAISEAVGYTEAFF.

V gene TRBV12-3 or TRBV12-4 combines with J gene TRBJ1-5; as DNA is missing, the TRBD1 call by TCRdb cannot be tested. There are 14 residues in the CDR3. CDR3 amino acids: CASSLKGGNQPQHF.

CDR3 amino acids: CASSVGDRASNIQYF. The V call is TRBV9, the J call TRBJ2-4; TCRdb calls TRBD1, which cannot be checked without DNA. Germline lookup yields CDR1 SGDLS and CDR2 YYNGEE. This CDR3 has 15 residues.

This clonotype is deemed medium-sized by its frequency. The V call is TRBV19, the J call TRBJ2-3. This CDR3 contains 15 residues. Per the germline V gene, CDR1 is LNHDA and CDR2 is SQIVND (reference sequence). CDR3 region: CASSKELSVADTQYF.

This chain uses TRBV28 with TRBJ2-3; the D gene TCRdb calls, TRBD1, cannot be checked with no DNA. Germline assignment: CDR1 MDHEN and CDR2 SYDVKM. This CDR3 is built from 15 residues. The CDR3 loop reads CASSLVTGGTDTQYF.

The CDR3 protein is CASSKRGGGRLSYNEQFF. The rearrangement links TRBV12-3 or TRBV12-4 to TRBJ2-1; TCRdb lists TRBD1, though no DNA is available to test this call. The CDR3 is 18 residues long.

V is TRBV6-2 or TRBV6-3 and J is TRBJ2-2; as DNA is missing, the TRBD1 call by TCRdb cannot be tested. CDR3 size: 15 residues. From germline, CDR1 is MNHEY and CDR2 SVGEGT. This CDR3 reads CASSQLDRGAGELFF.

V and J are TRBV5-5 and TRBJ2-3. CDR1 SGHKS and CDR2 YYEKEE come from the germline V gene (reference sequence). This CDR3 is built from 13 residues. CDR3 sequence reads: CASSLPGTDTQYF.

V usage is TRBV11-2 and J usage is TRBJ2-4. There are 14 residues in the CDR3. Germline V gives CDR1 SGHAT, CDR2 FQNNGV. CDR3 residues: CASSQTGAKNIQYF.

The CDR3 is CASRPLMTRGTDTQYF. This sequence joins TRBV6-6 and TRBJ2-3; TCRdb picks TRBD1, but there is no DNA to check that call. CDR3 length: 16 residues. Germline CDR1 is MNHNY and CDR2 is SVGAGI (reference sequence).

According to its frequency, this clonotype is medium-sized. This chain uses TRBV29-1 with TRBJ2-1; TCRdb gives TRBD2 as the D gene, but with no DNA this cannot be confirmed. CDR1 is SQVTM and CDR2 is ANQGSEA in the germline V gene. The CDR3 length is 15 residues. This chain's CDR3 is CSVEGTSGVNNEQFF.

This clonotype is labeled medium-sized based on frequency. The chain recombines TRBV19 with TRBJ1-1; TCRdb's assignment of TRBD1 cannot be checked, as there is no DNA. The CDR3 has 14 residues. Germline values: CDR1 LNHDA, CDR2 SQIVND (reference sequence). The CDR3 sequence is CASSTGGAGVRAFF. Together with reference TRBV19 and TRBJ1-1, the CDR3 gives the full variable domain: DGGITQSPKYLFRKEGQNVTLSCEQNLNHDAMYWYRQDPGQGLRLIYYSQIVNDFQKGDIAEGYSVSREKKESFPLTVTSAQKNPTAFYLCASSTGGAGVRAFFGQGTRLTVV.

Here the CDR3 reads CASSPRDRTYEQYF. The chain is built from TRBV5-1 and TRBJ2-7; no DNA is available, so the TRBD1 call from TCRdb remains unchecked. The CDR3 consists of 14 residues. The germline gives CDR1 SGHRS, CDR2 YFSETQ.